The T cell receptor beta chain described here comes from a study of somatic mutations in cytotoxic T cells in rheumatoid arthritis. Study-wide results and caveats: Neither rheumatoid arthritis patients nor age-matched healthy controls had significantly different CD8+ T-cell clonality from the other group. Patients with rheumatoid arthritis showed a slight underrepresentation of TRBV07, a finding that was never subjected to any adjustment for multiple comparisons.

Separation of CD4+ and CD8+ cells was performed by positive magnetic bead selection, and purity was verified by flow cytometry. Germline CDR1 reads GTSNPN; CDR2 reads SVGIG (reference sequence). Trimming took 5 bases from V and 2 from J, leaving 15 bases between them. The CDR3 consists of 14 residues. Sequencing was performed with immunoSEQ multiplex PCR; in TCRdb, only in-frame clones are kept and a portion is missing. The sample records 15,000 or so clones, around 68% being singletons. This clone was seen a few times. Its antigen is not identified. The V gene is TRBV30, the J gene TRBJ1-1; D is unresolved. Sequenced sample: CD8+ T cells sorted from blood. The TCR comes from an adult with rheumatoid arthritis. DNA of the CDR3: TGTGCCTGGTCCCTAGGCGGCACTAACACTGAAGCTTTCTTT. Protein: CAWSLGGTNTEAFF.